These 24 T cell receptor beta chains share one sample of origin, sequenced in a study of cytomegalovirus exposure and HLA in healthy donors. With 60 Vbeta and 13 Jbeta primers, the PCR was carried out. Here immunoSEQ multiplex PCR was the method, and the copy in TCRdb shows in-frame clones only, minus some. The table has 100,000 to 150,000 clones, roughly 80% seen once; the top ten hold about 8.1%. Material for sequencing was PBMCs. All receptors come from a woman in her fifties or sixties in good health and CMV-seropositive.

The gene calls are TRBV21-1 and TRBJ2-5; whether TRBD2, the table's D call, matches the DNA was not checked. TRBV21-1 is a pseudogene segment. This CDR3 spans 14 amino acids. The CDR3 DNA is TGTGCCAGTCCTCTAGCGGGGGTTCAAGAGACCCAGTACTTC. Translation: CASPLAGVQETQYF.

The chain carries TRBV5-1 and TRBJ1-2; tentative D call: TRBD1 (6 bases). CDR1 and CDR2 (germline): SGHRS, YFSETQ. V gave up 1 base and J gave up 8 bases, with 18 bases separating them. This CDR3 is built from 15 residues. Here the CDR3 reads CASSLSGVKGSGYTF. Written as DNA, the CDR3 is TGCGCCAGCAGCTTGTCAGGGGTTAAAGGAAGCGGCTACACCTTC.

The chain couples TRBV6-1 to TRBJ1-5, with 7 positions matching TRBD1. CDR3 length equals 12 residues. The V gene's germline CDR1 is MNHNS and CDR2 SASEGT. Trimming removed 4 bases from V and 13 bases from J; junction bases left unmatched: 7. CDR3 DNA: TGTGCCAGCAGTGGTGACAGGGCTTCGCAGCATTTT. It encodes CASSGDRASQHF.

This clone was counted between two and nine times. CDR3 nucleotides: TGTGCCAGCAGCCTCTTGGGGCGCACAGATACGCAGTATTTT. Its translation: CASSLLGRTDTQYF. The chain couples TRBV6-5 to TRBJ2-3; D might be TRBD1 (5 bases). The CDR3 runs 14 residues. From germline, CDR1 is MNHEY and CDR2 SVGAGI. Trimming cost V 6 bases and J 1 base, with 11 bases left between them.

In the case of this clone: Other DNA sequences within the sample encode an identical CDR3. This chain connects TRBV5-1 to TRBJ1-1; 7 bases line up with TRBD1. Germline lookup yields CDR1 SGHRS and CDR2 YFSETQ. Trimming took 1 base from V and 5 from J; bases not matched to a gene: 2. The CDR3 loop spans 13 amino acids. The CDR3 loop is CASSLQGDTEAFF. The CDR3 region has the DNA TGCGCCAGCAGCTTGCAGGGGGATACTGAAGCTTTCTTT.

The chain joins TRBV7-2 to TRBJ1-2; no reliable D call. Trimming took 5 bases from V and 1 from J, leaving 23 bases between them. CDR3 size: 18 residues. Germline V gene lookup returns CDR1 SGHTA and CDR2 FQGNSA. The CDR3 region is CASSPRLVLAGSNYGYTF. The DNA of the CDR3 is TGTGCCAGCAGCCCCCGTCTCGTACTTGCCGGTAGTAACTATGGCTACACCTTC.

This clone has just a few counts. This chain uses TRBV27 with TRBJ1-5, with unresolved D. The germline CDR1 and CDR2 sequences are MNHEY and SMNVEV (reference sequence). Between the trimmed V and J ends, which lost 1 base and 0 bases, there was a span of 4 bases. The CDR3 has 14 amino acids. The CDR3 reads CASSLFYSNQPQHF. The CDR3, as DNA: TGTGCCAGCAGTTTATTTTATAGCAATCAGCCCCAGCATTTT.

The chain uses TRBV2 and TRBJ2-4; 8 nucleotides line up with TRBD1. This CDR3 comprises 13 residues. CDR1 is SNHLY and CDR2 is FYNNEI in the germline V gene. V dropped 4 bases and J dropped 6; count of bases not matched to a gene: 2. CDR3 loop: CASSAGQANIQYF. CDR3 nucleotides: TGTGCCAGCAGTGCGGGACAGGCAAACATTCAGTACTTC. Using reference TRBV2 and TRBJ2-4 for the parts outside the CDR3, the full variable domain is EPEVTQTPSHQVTQMGQEVILRCVPISNHLYFYWYRQILGQKVEFLVSFYNNEISEKSEIFDDQFSVERPDGSNFTLKIRSTKLEDSAMYFCASSAGQANIQYFGAGTRLSVL.

The chain has TRBV11-2 and TRBJ2-3; 8 positions match TRBD2. Trimming removed 2 bases from V and 8 bases from J; junction bases left unmatched: 21. CDR3 length: 19 residues. Germline V gene data show CDR1 as SGHAT and CDR2 as FQNNGV. CDR3 sequence: CASSLRATPAGLGRVTQYF. The CDR3 nucleotides read TGTGCCAGCAGCTTAAGGGCGACGCCAGCGGGACTAGGTCGGGTTACGCAGTATTTT.

This clone was seen just once. Other DNA sequences within the sample encode an identical CDR3. The rearrangement uses TRBV6-1 and TRBJ2-1; 9 bases fit TRBD2. The CDR3 contains 12 residues. The trim removed 5 bases at V and 13 bases at J, leaving 6 bases unmatched. The germline CDR1 and CDR2 sequences are MNHNS and SASEGT. The CDR3 bases are TGTGCCAGCAGTAAGCAAGCGGGGGGCCAGTTCTTC. Translating gives CASSKQAGGQFF.

This chain uses TRBV2 with TRBJ1-3; possible D gene TRBD1, 6 bases. Germline V CDR1 and CDR2: SNHLY, FYNNEI. The CDR3 is 16 amino acids. The ends were cut back, 3 bases at V and 0 bases at J, with 12 bases in the middle. The CDR3 nucleotides read TGTGCCAGCAGTGACAGGGGACTATTCTCTGGAAACACCATATATTTT. As protein: CASSDRGLFSGNTIYF.

This clone was observed a few times. This rearrangement joins TRBV21-1 to TRBJ1-5. TRBV21-1 corresponds to a pseudogene. The CDR3 is made up of 16 amino acids. The CDR3 loop is CASSKGEDGSNQPQHF. The CDR3 DNA follows: TGTGCCAGCAGCAAAGGGGAGGACGGTAGCAATCAGCCCCAGCATTTT.

The chain carries TRBV10-1 and TRBJ2-3; TRBD2 might be the D (6 bases). V shed 3 bases and J shed 3 bases, with 13 bases lying between them. The CDR3 is 15 residues long. Germline-derived CDR1 and CDR2 are WNHNN and SYGVQD (reference sequence). The CDR3 DNA is TGCGCCAGCAGTGACCCGGGGGTAGGAACAGATACGCAGTATTTT. Translation gives CASSDPGVGTDTQYF.

V and J are TRBV10-3 and TRBJ1-5; D remains ambiguous. V was pared by 2 bases and J by 4 bases, with 6 bases between. Germline-derived CDR1 and CDR2 are ENHRY and SYGVKD. The CDR3 has 13 amino acids. The CDR3, as DNA: TGTGCCATCAGTGAGGAGGCGAATCAGCCCCAGCATTTT. Translated, it gives CAISEEANQPQHF.

The genes are TRBV10-3 and TRBJ1-2; 11 positions agree with TRBD1. Germline trimming cut 10 bases from V and 1 base from J; bases unmatched to any gene: 8. The CDR3 spans 15 residues. In germline, CDR1 is ENHRY, CDR2 SYGVKD. In nucleotides, the CDR3 is TGTGCCACCCGGGACAGGGGGTTCCTTAACTATGGCTACACCTTC. Its translation: CATRDRGFLNYGYTF.

CDR3 DNA sequence: TGTGCCTGGGACAGGGGATACGCCAATGAGCAGTTCTTC. Its translation is CAWDRGYANEQFF. This chain links TRBV30 with TRBJ2-1; 8 bases line up with TRBD1. The length of the CDR3 is 13 residues. V shed 5 bases, J shed 6 bases, and the junction held 6 bases outside the gene matches. Per germline, CDR1 GTSNPN and CDR2 SVGIG (reference sequence).

The V and J genes are TRBV19 and TRBJ2-1; D remains unclear. CDR3 length: 12 amino acids. Trimming removed 3 bases at V and 7 bases at J, with 7 bases between. Germline values: CDR1 LNHDA, CDR2 SQIVND (reference sequence). The CDR3 here is CASSIIRNEQFF. For the CDR3, the DNA is TGTGCCAGTAGTATCATACGGAATGAGCAGTTCTTC.

This sequence joins TRBV29-1 and TRBJ2-7; perhaps TRBD2 as D (5 bases). There are 14 residues in the CDR3. Germline values: CDR1 SQVTM, CDR2 ANQGSEA. V gave up 5 bases and J gave up 6 bases, with 20 bases separating them. The DNA of the CDR3 is TGCAGCGTTACGGACTCCACCTTGATCCGCGAGCAGTACTTC. Residues: CSVTDSTLIREQYF.

This chain connects TRBV27 to TRBJ1-5; tentatively, D is TRBD1 (6 bases). The CDR3 covers 15 residues. Germline V gives CDR1 MNHEY, CDR2 SMNVEV (reference sequence). Trimming pared 8 bases from V and 5 bases from J, leaving 19 bases between. CDR3 in DNA: TGTGCCAGCGCCCTCTCAGGGGAGGGTTATCAGCCCCAGCATTTT. Amino acids: CASALSGEGYQPQHF.

The chain uses TRBV7-2 and TRBJ2-5; tentative D call: TRBD2 (6 bases). CDR3 size: 15 residues. Germline values: CDR1 SGHTA, CDR2 FQGNSA. V gave up 5 bases and J gave up 2 bases, with 15 bases separating them. CDR3 nucleotides: TGTGCCAGCAGCACCGGGACTCCCGCACAAGAGACCCAGTACTTC. Translating it yields CASSTGTPAQETQYF.

The rearrangement uses TRBV28 and TRBJ2-2; TRBD2 aligns across 14 bases. The ends lost 3 bases at V and 8 bases at J; junction bases unmatched: 20. CDR1 MDHEN and CDR2 SYDVKM come from the germline V gene. The CDR3 loop spans 21 amino acids. The chain's CDR3 is CASSFAFLLPGTSGSAGELFF. The CDR3 DNA reads as TGTGCCAGCAGTTTCGCCTTTTTGCTACCGGGGACTAGCGGGAGTGCAGGGGAGCTGTTTTTT.

The sample holds one count of this clone. The chain employs TRBV18 and TRBJ1-1; D remains unclear. V dropped 3 bases and J dropped 3 bases, with 17 bases sitting between them. CDR1 and CDR2 from the germline V gene are KGHSH and LQKENI. The CDR3 has 16 amino acids. In DNA, the CDR3 is TGTGCCAGCTCACCCGTTACTGCGGGCGGGGACACTGAAGCTTTCTTT. Translated: CASSPVTAGGDTEAFF.

V usage is TRBV7-9 and J usage is TRBJ2-5; 8 bases line up with TRBD2. Looked up from germline, CDR1 is SEHNR and CDR2 is FQNEAQ (reference sequence). The CDR3 is 16 residues long. The junction had 9 bases not matched to a gene; V was cut back by 1 base and J by 5 bases. DNA for the CDR3: TGTGCCAGCAGCTTAGATCAGCGGGAGTTAAGGGAGACCCAGTACTTC. Translated: CASSLDQRELRETQYF.

The rearrangement uses TRBV7-2 and TRBJ1-2, with 7 bases identical to TRBD1. This CDR3 has 13 residues. Germline V gene data show CDR1 as SGHTA and CDR2 as FQGNSA. The CDR3 sequence: CAIQGSGYYGYTF. For the CDR3, the DNA is TGTGCGATACAGGGGTCGGGATACTATGGCTACACCTTC.